This passage covers 26 T cell receptor beta chains from one sample sequenced in a study of blood T cell repertoires in COVID-19. Some clones are missing from TCRdb's copy, which holds only in-frame ones; the method was immunoSEQ multiplex PCR. The data show more than 300,000 clones, roughly 86% seen once. Sequencing was performed on peripheral blood. These receptors all come from a woman aged 25 to 39 with COVID-19, enrolled during active disease.

The chain joins TRBV5-4 to TRBJ2-3; 8 bases align to TRBD2. Germline trimming cut 4 bases from V and 0 bases from J; bases unmatched to any gene: 10. The germline gives CDR1 SGHNT, CDR2 YYREEE (reference sequence). The CDR3 is made up of 17 amino acids. Written as DNA, the CDR3 is TGTGCCAGCAGCATAGACAATAGCGGGGCGAGCACAGATACGCAGTATTTT. Translation gives CASSIDNSGASTDTQYF.

The table lists this clone with a few counts. The chain carries TRBV12-5 and TRBJ1-6, with TRBD1 matching over 7 bases. V lost 6 bases and J lost 0; bases outside the gene matches: 5. There are 16 residues in the CDR3. Germline V lookup: CDR1 LGHNT, CDR2 FRNRAP. The CDR3 nucleotides read TGTGCTAGTGGCTCCACAGGGGCCTCCTATAATTCACCCCTCCACTTT. This sequence encodes CASGSTGASYNSPLHF.

This sequence joins TRBV11-3 and TRBJ2-5; D uncertain. Trimming stripped 2 bases from V and 0 bases from J, with 7 bases between. Germline V lookup: CDR1 SGHNT, CDR2 YENEEA. The CDR3 consists of 14 residues. DNA for the CDR3: TGTGCCAGCAGCTTAAACAGCTACCAAGAGACCCAGTACTTC. Amino acid sequence: CASSLNSYQETQYF. The full variable domain, in which reference TRBV11-3 and TRBJ2-5 provide the parts outside the CDR3, is EAGVVQSPRYKIIEKKQPVAFWCNPISGHNTLYWYLQNLGQGPELLIRYENEEAVDDSQLPKDRFSAERLKGVDSTLKIQPAELGDSAVYLCASSLNSYQETQYFGPGTRLLVL.

A note on this clone: Other DNA sequences in the sample encode the same CDR3. The chain recombines TRBV9 with TRBJ2-7; D is unresolved. V lost 0 bases, J lost 4 bases, and 8 bases lay in between. The CDR3 is 13 residues long. The germline gives CDR1 SGDLS, CDR2 YYNGEE. CDR3 DNA sequence: TGTGCCAGCAGCGTAGCCCCAGGTTACGAGCAGTACTTC. This codes for CASSVAPGYEQYF.

The chain employs TRBV19 and TRBJ1-2; 8 bases line up with TRBD1. CDR3 size: 15 residues. J gave up 0 bases and V 4 bases, and 4 bases lay outside the gene matches. Germline-derived CDR1 and CDR2 are LNHDA and SQIVND (reference sequence). The CDR3 protein is CASSRTGPANYGYTF. In DNA form, the CDR3 reads TGTGCCAGTAGTAGGACAGGGCCAGCTAACTATGGCTACACCTTC.

The chain couples TRBV6-5 to TRBJ1-1, with 7 bases that match TRBD1. CDR3 size: 13 residues. CDR1 and CDR2 from the germline V gene are MNHEY and SVGAGI. J lost 6 bases, V lost 4 bases, and 5 bases had no gene match. Here the CDR3 reads CASSLGQPSEAFF. For the CDR3, the DNA is TGTGCCAGCAGTTTGGGACAGCCGTCTGAAGCTTTCTTT.

This clone has just one count. This chain joins TRBV30 and TRBJ2-4; 8 positions agree with TRBD1. Germline V lookup: CDR1 GTSNPN, CDR2 SVGIG (reference sequence). J gave up 0 bases and V 1 base, and 8 bases lay outside the gene matches. The CDR3 extends over 17 amino acids. In DNA form, the CDR3 reads TGTGCCTGGAGTGATCCCGGGACAGGTCTAGCCAAAAACATTCAGTACTTC. It is translated as CAWSDPGTGLAKNIQYF.

The chain recombines TRBV6-5 with TRBJ2-5; a possible D gene is TRBD2 (7 bases). The V end was cut by 6 bases, the J end by 7 bases, with 18 bases between. This CDR3 region has 14 residues. Per germline, CDR1 MNHEY and CDR2 SVGAGI. CDR3 sequence (DNA): TGTGCCAGCAGCTCCATCGGGGGGCTGGGGACCCAGTACTTC. It yields the protein CASSSIGGLGTQYF.

The CDR3 bases are TGCAGCGTTGAAGTGACAGGGCGAGGAGAGACCCAGTACTTC. It encodes CSVEVTGRGETQYF. This chain uses TRBV29-1 with TRBJ2-5; 7 bases align to TRBD1. From germline, CDR1 is SQVTM and CDR2 ANQGSEA. The V gene end was trimmed by 1 base and the J gene end by 4 bases; junction bases not matched to a gene: 6. This CDR3 is 14 amino acids long.

This chain joins TRBV5-6 and TRBJ2-2, with D perhaps TRBD1 (6 bases). The V gene lost 3 bases and the J gene lost 6 bases, with 12 bases spanning the gap. Per germline, CDR1 SGHDT and CDR2 YYEEEE. The CDR3 is made up of 14 amino acids. CDR3 nucleotides: TGTGCCAGCAGCTATCAGGGGTTCGCCGGGGAGCTGTTTTTT. It specifies CASSYQGFAGELFF.

This clone was counted once. V is TRBV27 and J is TRBJ2-2, with D possibly matching TRBD2 (7 bases). V was cut by 3 bases and J by 3 bases, with 17 bases left in between. Germline loops: CDR1 MNHEY, CDR2 SMNVEV (reference sequence). The CDR3 runs 17 residues. The CDR3 loop reads CASSFMVGGAYTGELFF. CDR3 DNA: TGTGCCAGCAGTTTTATGGTGGGGGGGGCTTACACCGGGGAGCTGTTTTTT.

The CDR3 DNA sequence: TGTGCCACCAGCAGGCGACGGGGGAGCACAGATACGCAGTATTTT. It encodes CATSRRRGSTDTQYF. The chain uses TRBV15 and TRBJ2-3, with D perhaps matching TRBD2 (6 bases). The germline gives CDR1 LNHNV, CDR2 YYDKDF (reference sequence). Deletions cut 3 bases from V and 0 bases from J, with 10 bases between. CDR3 length: 15 residues.

The rearrangement links TRBV28 to TRBJ2-3; 11 bases are a match to TRBD2. The CDR3 length is 16 residues. V shed 5 bases and J 0 bases; nucleotides not matched to a gene: 4. Looked up from germline, CDR1 is MDHEN and CDR2 is SYDVKM. The CDR3 loop reads CASSPRLAGSTDTQYF. The CDR3, as DNA: TGTGCCAGCAGTCCCCGACTAGCGGGGAGCACAGATACGCAGTATTTT.

The genes are TRBV3-1 (or the pseudogene TRBV3-2) and TRBJ1-1; D unclear. The CDR3 extends over 15 amino acids. Germline CDR1 LGHDT, CDR2 YNNKEL (reference sequence). Trimming took off 2 bases at V and 7 bases at J, with 17 bases between the two ends. The CDR3 DNA follows: TGTGCCAGCAGCCAAACGGGTGTAACGCCGAGTGAAGCTTTCTTT. Amino acids: CASSQTGVTPSEAFF.

The genes are TRBV29-1 and TRBJ1-2, with a tentative D call TRBD1 (6 bases). Germline CDR1 reads SQVTM; CDR2 reads ANQGSEA. This CDR3 is built from 12 residues. V was cut by 4 bases and J by 4 bases, with 10 bases left in between. The CDR3, as DNA: TGCAGCGTTGGGACAGCCCTCTATGGCTACACCTTC. This encodes CSVGTALYGYTF.

This chain uses TRBV3-1 (or the pseudogene TRBV3-2) with TRBJ2-3; D is possibly TRBD2 (6 bases). Trimming shortened V by 4 bases and J by 4 bases, and 15 bases separated the two germline ends. Germline V gene lookup returns CDR1 LGHDT and CDR2 YNNKEL (reference sequence). There are 15 residues in the CDR3. The CDR3 DNA follows: TGTGCCAGCAGCCCCGGGACTGGGAGCGCAGATACGCAGTATTTT. Translated, it gives CASSPGTGSADTQYF.

The chain uses TRBV6-5 and TRBJ1-6; D remains unclear. V lost 2 bases and J lost 0, with 5 bases in between. Germline V gene data show CDR1 as MNHEY and CDR2 as SVGAGI. The CDR3 has 15 amino acids. The CDR3 bases are TGTGCCAGCAGTTACGGTAGCTCCTATAATTCACCCCTCCACTTT. Protein sequence: CASSYGSSYNSPLHF.

The chain uses TRBV11-1 and TRBJ2-1; 8 bases map to TRBD2. The junction had 3 bases not matched to a gene; V was cut back by 2 bases and J by 0 bases. CDR1 SGHAT and CDR2 FQDESV come from the germline V gene (reference sequence). The CDR3 has 16 amino acids. Here the CDR3 reads CASSLRGGSSYNEQFF. CDR3 DNA sequence: TGTGCCAGCAGCTTACGGGGGGGGAGCTCCTACAATGAGCAGTTCTTC.

This clone was observed a single time. V is TRBV18 and J is TRBJ2-5; the match to TRBD1 covers 10 bases. Per germline, CDR1 KGHSH and CDR2 LQKENI. J lost 2 bases, V lost 2 bases, and 11 bases had no gene match. The CDR3 is 18 residues long. The chain's CDR3 is CASSPEGGQGRFQETQYF. As DNA, the CDR3 is TGTGCCAGCTCACCAGAAGGGGGACAGGGGCGGTTTCAAGAGACCCAGTACTTC.

The chain links TRBV4-2 to TRBJ2-3; 11 bases align to TRBD1. J was trimmed by 4 bases and V by 0 bases; bases with no gene match: 6. This CDR3 is built from 17 residues. In germline, CDR1 is LGHNA, CDR2 YNFKEQ. CDR3 sequence: CASSQDPGQGGADTQYF. As DNA, the CDR3 is TGTGCCAGCAGCCAAGATCCGGGACAGGGGGGGGCAGATACGCAGTATTTT.

The gene calls are TRBV6-1 and TRBJ2-7; D is undetermined. Germline V CDR1 and CDR2: MNHNS, SASEGT. V shed 2 bases and J shed 6 bases, with 11 bases lying between them. This CDR3 contains 13 residues. Here the CDR3 DNA reads TGTGCCAGCAGTGAACATTTGTCCAGCGAGCAGTACTTC. Translating gives CASSEHLSSEQYF.

V and J are TRBV7-8 and TRBJ1-5; the D gene is possibly TRBD1 (5 bases). CDR1 is SGHVS, CDR2 FQNEAQ, per germline. This CDR3 is built from 15 residues. V dropped 2 bases and J dropped 0 bases, with 8 bases sitting between them. In DNA, the CDR3 is TGTGCCAGCAGCTTACAGGGAGGTAGCAATCAGCCCCAGCATTTT. Amino acids: CASSLQGGSNQPQHF.

The chain joins TRBV28 to TRBJ1-3; D is unclear. Germline V lookup: CDR1 MDHEN, CDR2 SYDVKM. Trimming cost V 3 bases and J 0 bases, with 6 bases left between them. The CDR3 has 14 residues. CDR3 bases: TGTGCCAGCAGTTTTCCCAACTCTGGAAACACCATATATTTT. Translated, it gives CASSFPNSGNTIYF.

V is TRBV28 and J is TRBJ2-3, with 7 bases that match TRBD1. The CDR3 extends over 16 amino acids. V lost 3 bases, J lost 4 bases, and 10 bases stayed unmatched. Germline V CDR1 and CDR2: MDHEN, SYDVKM. In DNA form, the CDR3 reads TGTGCCAGCAGTTTCGTCAGGGACAGTGAGGCAGATACGCAGTATTTT. This sequence encodes CASSFVRDSEADTQYF.

This clone has a handful of counts. Other DNA sequences of this sample code for an identical CDR3. The chain employs TRBV29-1 and TRBJ1-1; D ambiguous. CDR1 and CDR2 (germline): SQVTM, ANQGSEA. CDR3 length equals 11 residues. V was pared by 6 bases and J by 2 bases, with 7 bases between. CDR3 protein: CSVRRNTEAFF. The CDR3 DNA is TGCAGCGTCCGGAGAAACACTGAAGCTTTCTTT.

The J gene is TRBJ2-5, the V gene TRBV9; 12 positions agree with TRBD2. V gave up 4 bases and J gave up 5 bases; unmatched junction bases: 6. The CDR3 runs 15 residues. Germline V gene sequence: CDR1 SGDLS, CDR2 YYNGEE. CDR3 nucleotide sequence: TGTGCCAGCAGCAACCTAGCGGGGGGGCGGGAGACCCAGTACTTC. Translating gives CASSNLAGGRETQYF.